This TCR beta chain was identified during a study of blood T cell repertoires in COVID-19 (TCRdb year 2020). Regarding the complete study: Samples covering the acute and convalescent phases of COVID-19 were provided by collaborators in the United States, Italy and Spain. The repertoires were made available in a free public database intended to serve as a resource for research on the immune response to SARS-CoV-2. The samples were drawn from two sources: the first 160 participants of the ongoing ImmuneRACE study, and about 1,300 subjects contributed by 6 global collaborators. The prospective study material was composed of cDNA or gDNA derived from T cells, B-cell-depleted T cells, or PBMCs. Nearly every sample came with metadata listing a de-identified subject ID, COVID-19 status, age in years and sex. Deeply sampled blood TCRbeta repertoires from subjects exposed to, actively infected with, or recovered from COVID-19 were included in the dataset. Where available, HLA class I and class II types were taken from metadata supplied by the sample provider and were not determined by assay-based typing.

Paper-wide results and their limitations: Clinical and demographic metadata were provided uncurated, with the amount varying by source and participant.

This clone was counted between two and nine times. Its antigen is not yet known. Nothing much larger sits one base from this clone, and base qualities are not available. In the prospective study, participants were 18 to 89 years old, resided in about two dozen geographic areas of the United States, and were enrolled through a virtual design. In the prospective study, participants were assigned to cohorts based on the clinical history participants reported in a screening survey and a study questionnaire. Mobile phlebotomists in the prospective study collected whole blood, serum and a nasopharyngeal or oropharyngeal swab from every participant. Participants in the prospective study had the option to provide additional blood draws and questionnaires over a roughly two-month period. Prospective study blood samples were shipped either frozen or at room temperature before DNA extraction. V is pared back by 5 bases and J by 6 bases, with 16 bases lying between the germline termini. From its cysteine to its phenylalanine, the CDR3 spans 13 amino acids. Here the CDR3 DNA is all that survives: 39 bases in frame from base 1. Reading the germline V gene gives CDR1 SQVTM and CDR2 ANQGSEA.

TCRbeta CDR3 regions were amplified from genomic DNA using the immunoSEQ Assay, a bias-controlled multiplex PCR. In the original analysis: Nucleated cell counts per sample were estimated from amplification of reference gene primers within the assay. Sequence reads were collapsed and filtered to measure the absolute abundance of every unique TCRbeta CDR3 rearrangement. For each sample, productive Simpson clonality was calculated by taking the square root of Simpson's diversity index across productive rearrangements. Sourced from immuneACCESS, this table was stored by TCRdb with only in-frame sequences that have V and J called. A share of the clones is absent; for the studies checked, an unresolved V gene accounts for under half, and the remainder has no known explanation. That table supplies the V and J calls and clone size; D and trimming were determined from the DNA. The sample has about 230,000 clones on record, about nine tenths of them singletons. Together, the top ten hold roughly 4% of the sample.

What was sequenced was PBMCs or T cells enriched from blood (not recorded which). The sequence derives from a woman under 40 with acute COVID-19. The chain is assembled from TRBV29-1 and TRBJ2-5; a tentative D call is TRBD1 (6 bases match). This receptor has the CDR3 CSVLRQDLQTQYF. The nucleotides read TGCAGCGTTCTTCGACAGGACCTTCAGACCCAGTACTTC.